The clone carrying this T cell receptor beta chain was seen a handful of times. Its antigen is undetermined. The data belong to a study of T-cell memory formation after mild COVID-19. Turning to the study itself: For the most part, TCR clusters were specific to one donor.

The CDR3 loop spans 12 amino acids. The ends were cut back, 2 bases at V and 7 bases at J, with 8 bases in the middle. The V gene's germline CDR1 is SGHTA and CDR2 FQGTGA. TCRdb passed the 5' RACE reads through MiXCR, listing each CDR3 protein once. The sample lists around 200,000 distinct CDR3 sequences, 15% to 20% occurring once. General study points: Among contracting clones, CD4+ were mainly CM/EM and CD8+ enriched in EMRA. Memory from before infection featured some responding clones, which suggests cross-reactive memory joined.

The TCR originated in a man aged 18 to 35 who had mild COVID-19 (a few samples of this study predate the infection). Cell type and time point are not known. J is TRBJ1-1 and V is TRBV7-3; no clear D gene. Sequencing was carried out using PBMCs or a T cell subset sorted from them (not recorded which). CDR3 bases: TGTGCCAGCAGCTTACAGGAAGGTGAAGCTTTCTTT. Its translation: CASSLQEGEAFF.